One sample yielded the 25 T cell receptor beta chains listed below, sequenced in a study of blood T cell repertoires in COVID-19. The assay was immunoSEQ multiplex PCR, and TCRdb's table has in-frame clones only and misses some. The sample lists about 290,000 clones; 85% were seen once. The sample taken for sequencing was peripheral blood. Receptors were obtained from a woman in her forties or fifties with active or convalescent COVID-19.

The chain employs TRBV7-2 and TRBJ2-3, with D perhaps matching TRBD2 (6 bases). V lost 2 bases to trimming and J lost 3 bases, with 12 bases between them. CDR1 is SGHTA, CDR2 FQGNSA, per germline. This CDR3 is built from 15 residues. The CDR3 DNA reads TGTGCCAGCAGCTTAACGGGAGTATGGACAGATACGCAGTATTTT. Translation gives CASSLTGVWTDTQYF.

This clone was found once. The chain joins TRBV3-1 (or the pseudogene TRBV3-2) to TRBJ2-3; a possible D gene is TRBD2 (6 bases). Germline V CDR1 and CDR2: LGHDT, YNNKEL (reference sequence). V dropped 4 bases and J dropped 2 bases, with 10 bases sitting between them. CDR3 length: 14 amino acids. CDR3 sequence reads: CASSLGLDTDTQYF. Written as DNA, the CDR3 is TGTGCCAGCAGCCTGGGACTTGACACAGATACGCAGTATTTT.

This clone is a singleton in its sample. This chain joins TRBV6-1 and TRBJ2-5; 7 bases are a match to TRBD1. The trim removed 3 bases at V and 4 bases at J, leaving 2 bases unmatched. The CDR3 loop spans 13 amino acids. CDR1 and CDR2 from the germline V gene are MNHNS and SASEGT. CDR3 nucleotides: TGTGCCAGCAGTGAGACAGGGAGAGAGACCCAGTACTTC. It encodes CASSETGRETQYF.

The CDR3 here is CASSLLAGYNEQFF. The CDR3 nucleotides read TGTGCCAGCAGCTTACTAGCGGGTTACAATGAGCAGTTCTTC. The chain uses TRBV5-4 and TRBJ2-1; the match to TRBD2 covers 9 bases. CDR1 SGHNT and CDR2 YYREEE come from the germline V gene (reference sequence). This CDR3 region has 14 residues. J gave up 4 bases and V 2 bases, and 1 base lay outside the gene matches.

The CDR3, as DNA: TGTGCCAGCAGCTCATCAGGGGGAGAGACCCAGTACTTC. Encoded protein: CASSSSGGETQYF. The chain recombines TRBV7-2 with TRBJ2-5; 7 bases fit TRBD1. Trimming at V came to 4 bases and at J to 4 bases, leaving 3 bases not matched to a gene. Germline CDR1 reads SGHTA; CDR2 reads FQGNSA. The CDR3 has 13 residues.

The chain is built from TRBV7-9 and TRBJ2-7; D may be TRBD1 (6 bases). CDR1 SEHNR and CDR2 FQNEAQ come from the germline V gene (reference sequence). V lost 5 bases and J lost 2, with 10 bases in between. The CDR3 length is 13 residues. The DNA for the CDR3 is TGTGCCAGCAGCAACAGGGTGCCCTACGAGCAGTACTTC. Amino acids: CASSNRVPYEQYF.

Many counts were recorded for this clone. The CDR3 DNA reads TGTGCCAGCAGTGAGGCGGGTCGTGTGGCCAACGTCCTGACTTTC. Its translation is CASSEAGRVANVLTF. The chain carries TRBV2 and TRBJ2-6; TRBD2 might be the D (5 bases). V lost 3 bases and J 6 bases, leaving 12 bases between the germline ends. The germline V gene encodes CDR1 SNHLY and CDR2 FYNNEI. This CDR3 spans 15 amino acids.

V usage is TRBV7-6 and J usage is TRBJ1-2, with D unresolved. V was trimmed by 0 bases and J by 7 bases, leaving 9 bases between them. Germline V gives CDR1 SGHVS, CDR2 FNYEAQ. The CDR3 length is 13 residues. The CDR3 reads CASSLAGQVGYTF. The CDR3 nucleotides read TGTGCCAGCAGCTTAGCCGGCCAGGTTGGCTACACCTTC.

The rearrangement links TRBV7-3 to TRBJ2-3; 10 nucleotides agree with TRBD2. Trimming took 5 bases from V and 8 from J; bases not matched to a gene: 7. Germline loops: CDR1 SGHTA, CDR2 FQGTGA. This CDR3 region has 14 residues. The CDR3 DNA is TGTGCCAGCAGCGCCCCGGGACTAGCGAGTACGCAGTATTTT. Translating gives CASSAPGLASTQYF.

Turning to this clone: At the DNA level, this CDR3 is encoded by other sequences in the same sample as well. This chain links TRBV5-8 with TRBJ1-3; D ambiguous. The CDR3 extends over 15 amino acids. Trimming shortened V by 5 bases and J by 0 bases, and 12 bases separated the two germline ends. CDR1 and CDR2 (germline): SGHTS, YDEGEE. The CDR3 loop is CASRPGTASGNTIYF. For the CDR3, the DNA is TGTGCCAGCAGACCCGGAACAGCCTCTGGAAACACCATATATTTT.

The CDR3 is CSVSDRSGNTIYF. The CDR3 DNA sequence: TGCAGCGTCTCCGACAGGTCTGGAAACACCATATATTTT. V and J are TRBV29-1 and TRBJ1-3; D possibly corresponds to TRBD1 (6 bases). The CDR3 loop spans 13 amino acids. Germline assignment: CDR1 SQVTM and CDR2 ANQGSEA. Trimming took 6 bases from V and 1 from J, leaving 10 bases between them.

The genes are TRBV19 and TRBJ1-3, with D possibly matching TRBD1 (6 bases). Trimming shortened V by 5 bases and J by 11 bases, and 10 bases separated the two germline ends. The CDR3 loop spans 11 amino acids. Germline lookup yields CDR1 LNHDA and CDR2 SQIVND (reference sequence). The CDR3 loop is CASSFRGAIYF. CDR3 bases: TGTGCCAGTAGTTTCAGGGGCGCCATATATTTT.

The chain is built from TRBV18 and TRBJ2-1; 8 bases map to TRBD2. Germline V CDR1 and CDR2: KGHSH, LQKENI. V was pared by 4 bases and J by 7 bases, with 12 bases of the junction left unmatched. The CDR3 loop spans 16 amino acids. DNA of the CDR3: TGTGCCAGCTCACACAAAACCGGGAGGGGTCATAATGAGCAGTTCTTC. Translated: CASSHKTGRGHNEQFF.

There are a few counts of this clone. The J gene is TRBJ1-5, the V gene TRBV28, with 9 bases matching TRBD1. The CDR3 extends over 17 amino acids. The germline V gene encodes CDR1 MDHEN and CDR2 SYDVKM. V was clipped by 6 bases and J by 4 bases; unmatched bases: 13. The CDR3 DNA reads TGTGCCAGCAGCCGGGGGACAGGGCCCAGCCCTAATCAGCCCCAGCATTTT. Translation: CASSRGTGPSPNQPQHF.

The V call is TRBV3-1 (or the pseudogene TRBV3-2), the J call TRBJ1-2; TRBD1 agrees at 7 bases. Germline lookup yields CDR1 LGHDT and CDR2 YNNKEL (reference sequence). V lost 4 bases, J lost 5 bases, and 4 bases stayed unmatched. The CDR3 sequence is 13 residues long. CDR3 coding DNA: TGTGCCAGCAGCCGACAGGGTTGGTATGGCTACACCTTC. Amino acids: CASSRQGWYGYTF.

The V call is TRBV29-1, the J call TRBJ1-2, with D tentatively TRBD1 (5 bases). CDR1 and CDR2 (germline): SQVTM, ANQGSEA. Trimming cost V 4 bases and J 4 bases, with 10 bases left between them. This CDR3 region has 12 residues. Written as DNA, the CDR3 is TGCAGCGTTGTAGGGGCCTTCTATGGCTACACCTTC. Its protein product is CSVVGAFYGYTF.

The genes are TRBV5-4 and TRBJ2-1; the match to TRBD2 covers 10 bases. This CDR3 contains 18 residues. The germline gives CDR1 SGHNT, CDR2 YYREEE (reference sequence). After removal of 0 bases from V and 0 bases from J, the junction contained 6 bases not matched to a gene. DNA of the CDR3: TGTGCCAGCAGCTTGGAACTAGCGGGGTCTTCCTCCTACAATGAGCAGTTCTTC. It yields the protein CASSLELAGSSSYNEQFF.

This clone was observed once. The rearrangement uses TRBV25-1 and TRBJ1-6; 10 bases line up with TRBD1. The germline CDR1 and CDR2 sequences are MGHDK and SYGVNS. The CDR3 length is 15 residues. Trimming removed 6 bases from V and 9 bases from J; junction bases left unmatched: 8. CDR3 region: CASRETGTGVSPLHF. DNA of the CDR3: TGTGCCAGCAGGGAGACCGGGACAGGGGTTTCACCCCTCCACTTT. Using reference TRBV25-1 and TRBJ1-6 for the parts outside the CDR3, the full variable domain is EADIYQTPRYLVIGTGKKITLECSQTMGHDKMYWYQQDPGMELHLIHYSYGVNSTEKGDLSSESTVSRIRTEHFPLTLESARPSHTSQYLCASRETGTGVSPLHFGNGTRLTVT.

The rearrangement uses TRBV28 and TRBJ2-7; 8 nucleotides agree with TRBD2. CDR1 is MDHEN and CDR2 is SYDVKM in the germline V gene. The CDR3 sequence is 15 residues long. Trimming took 2 bases from V and 0 from J; bases not matched to a gene: 3. CDR3 nucleotide sequence: TGTGCCAGCAGTTTAGGCGGGAGGAACTCCTACGAGCAGTACTTC. Its translation: CASSLGGRNSYEQYF.

The chain combines TRBV2 with TRBJ1-2; 7 positions agree with TRBD1. There are 14 residues in the CDR3. The junction had 12 bases not matched to a gene; V was cut back by 6 bases and J by 8 bases. Germline CDR1 reads SNHLY; CDR2 reads FYNNEI. The CDR3 reads CASSPDRLGRGYTF. CDR3 DNA: TGTGCCAGCAGCCCGGACAGGTTAGGTCGGGGCTACACCTTC. The whole variable domain, remainder taken from reference TRBV2 and TRBJ1-2, is EPEVTQTPSHQVTQMGQEVILRCVPISNHLYFYWYRQILGQKVEFLVSFYNNEISEKSEIFDDQFSVERPDGSNFTLKIRSTKLEDSAMYFCASSPDRLGRGYTFGSGTRLTVV.

On this clone itself: Relative to the germline gene, one junction end is altered; a read error may explain this. The chain carries TRBV29-1 and TRBJ2-1; the match to TRBD2 covers 7 bases. CDR3 length: 14 amino acids. CDR1 and CDR2 (germline): SQVTM, ANQGSEA. CDR3 residues: CSVGSAGLYSEQFF. The CDR3 nucleotides are TGCAGCGTTGGTTCAGCGGGGTTATACAGTGAGCAGTTCTTC.

The chain is built from TRBV4-1 and TRBJ1-2; tentative D call: TRBD1 (6 bases). V dropped 4 bases and J dropped 6 bases, with 15 bases sitting between them. The V gene's germline CDR1 is MGHRA and CDR2 YSYEKL. CDR3 length: 14 amino acids. DNA of the CDR3: TGCGCCAGCAGCCGAACACAGGGTAGTGATGGCTACACCTTC. It is translated as CASSRTQGSDGYTF.

This chain connects TRBV15 to TRBJ2-1; TRBD2 matches 7 bases. J gave up 6 bases and V 0 bases, and 11 bases lay outside the gene matches. The CDR3 runs to 17 residues. CDR1 is LNHNV, CDR2 YYDKDF, per germline (reference sequence). Written as DNA, the CDR3 is TGTGCCACCAGCAGAGATCGACTTGGAGCGGGGACCAATGAGCAGTTCTTC. Protein: CATSRDRLGAGTNEQFF.

A note on this clone: Other DNA sequences in the sample encode the same CDR3. The V and J genes are TRBV7-2 and TRBJ2-7; 10 bases are a match to TRBD1. With V trimmed by 5 bases and J by 3 bases, 1 base remained unmatched. Germline CDR1 reads SGHTA; CDR2 reads FQGNSA. The CDR3 sequence is 13 residues long. CDR3 sequence (DNA): TGTGCCAGCAGCCGGGACAGGGGCTACGAGCAGTACTTC. Protein: CASSRDRGYEQYF.

In this sample, this clone turned up once. This chain connects TRBV7-3 to TRBJ2-2; 13 bases fit TRBD2. J gave up 5 bases and V 4 bases, and 7 bases lay outside the gene matches. The CDR3 length is 17 residues. From germline, CDR1 is SGHTA and CDR2 FQGTGA. CDR3 loop: CASSSGLAGVGTGELFF. Written as DNA, the CDR3 is TGTGCCAGCAGCTCTGGACTAGCGGGAGTAGGGACCGGGGAGCTGTTTTTT.